This TCR beta chain was recorded in a study of blood T cell repertoires in COVID-19. Method: immunoSEQ multiplex PCR; TCRdb's copy keeps in-frame clones and lacks some. The sample has hundreds of thousands of clones; approximately 80% are singletons. This CDR3 is built from 11 residues. V was trimmed by 7 bases and J by 5 bases, leaving 9 bases between them. Germline V CDR1 and CDR2: SEHNR, FQNEAQ (reference sequence). The genes are TRBV7-9 and TRBJ2-7, with D perhaps TRBD1 (5 bases). The receptor was derived from a woman in her forties or fifties with acute or convalescent COVID-19. What was sequenced was peripheral blood. The CDR3 DNA reads TGTGCCAGCACCCAGGGTCACGAGCAGTACTTC. Translating gives CASTQGHEQYF.